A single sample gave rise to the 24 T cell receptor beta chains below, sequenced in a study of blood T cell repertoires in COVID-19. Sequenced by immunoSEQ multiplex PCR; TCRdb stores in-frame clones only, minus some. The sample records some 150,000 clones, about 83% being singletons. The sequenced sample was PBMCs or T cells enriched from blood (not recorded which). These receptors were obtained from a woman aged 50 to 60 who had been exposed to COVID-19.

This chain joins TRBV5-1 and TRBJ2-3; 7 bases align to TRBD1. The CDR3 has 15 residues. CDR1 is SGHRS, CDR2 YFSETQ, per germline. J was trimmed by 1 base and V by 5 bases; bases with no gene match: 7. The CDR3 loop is CASRLGTEGTDTQYF. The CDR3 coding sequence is TGCGCCAGCAGGCTAGGGACAGAGGGCACAGATACGCAGTATTTT.

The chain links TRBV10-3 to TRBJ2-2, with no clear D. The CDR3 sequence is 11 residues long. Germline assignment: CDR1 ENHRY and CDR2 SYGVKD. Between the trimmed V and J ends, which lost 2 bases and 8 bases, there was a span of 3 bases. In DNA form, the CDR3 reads TGTGCCATCAGTGAGCGGGGGGAGCTGTTTTTT. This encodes CAISERGELFF.

CDR3 in amino acids: CASTETGGTEAFF. CDR3 sequence (DNA): TGTGCCAGCACTGAGACCGGGGGGACTGAAGCTTTCTTT. V usage is TRBV6-6 and J usage is TRBJ1-1, with D perhaps TRBD1 (5 bases). The CDR3 contains 13 residues. V lost 7 bases and J 5 bases, leaving 14 bases between the germline ends. The V gene's germline CDR1 is MNHNY and CDR2 SVGAGI (reference sequence).

The CDR3: CASSRIHQGAGMNTEAFF. CDR3 nucleotide sequence: TGCGCCAGCAGCCGCATCCACCAGGGGGCGGGGATGAACACTGAAGCTTTCTTT. The chain recombines TRBV4-3 with TRBJ1-1; TRBD1 agrees at 8 bases. The germline CDR1 and CDR2 sequences are LGHNA and YSLEER. This CDR3 region has 18 residues. V lost 4 bases, J lost 0 bases, and 13 bases stayed unmatched.

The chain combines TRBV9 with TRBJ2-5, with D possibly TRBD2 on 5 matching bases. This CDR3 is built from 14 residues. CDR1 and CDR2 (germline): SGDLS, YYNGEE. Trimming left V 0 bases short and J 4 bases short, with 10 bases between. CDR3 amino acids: CASSVGTPRETQYF. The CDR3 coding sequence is TGTGCCAGCAGCGTAGGGACTCCCCGAGAGACCCAGTACTTC.

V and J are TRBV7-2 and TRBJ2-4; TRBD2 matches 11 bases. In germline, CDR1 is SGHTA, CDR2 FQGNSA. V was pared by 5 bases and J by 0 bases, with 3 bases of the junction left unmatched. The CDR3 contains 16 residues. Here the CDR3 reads CASSAGLAVAKNIQYF. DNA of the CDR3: TGTGCCAGCAGCGCGGGACTAGCGGTAGCCAAAAACATTCAGTACTTC.

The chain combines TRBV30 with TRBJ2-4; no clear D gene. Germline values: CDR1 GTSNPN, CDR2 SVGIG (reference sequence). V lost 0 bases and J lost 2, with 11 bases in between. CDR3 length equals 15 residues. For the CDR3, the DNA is TGTGCCTGGAGTGTAGCCGGTTTCTCCAAAAACATTCAGTACTTC. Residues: CAWSVAGFSKNIQYF.

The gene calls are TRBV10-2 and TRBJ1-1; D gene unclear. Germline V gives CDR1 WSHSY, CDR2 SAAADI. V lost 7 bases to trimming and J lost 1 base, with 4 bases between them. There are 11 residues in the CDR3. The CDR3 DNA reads TGCGCCAGCACCCAGAACACTGAAGCTTTCTTT. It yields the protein CASTQNTEAFF.

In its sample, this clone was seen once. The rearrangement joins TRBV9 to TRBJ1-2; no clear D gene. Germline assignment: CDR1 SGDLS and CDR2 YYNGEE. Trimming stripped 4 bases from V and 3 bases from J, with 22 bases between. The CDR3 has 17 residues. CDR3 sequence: CASSQPTTGEPHYGYTF. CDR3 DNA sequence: TGTGCCAGCAGCCAACCTACAACTGGGGAGCCTCACTATGGCTACACCTTC.

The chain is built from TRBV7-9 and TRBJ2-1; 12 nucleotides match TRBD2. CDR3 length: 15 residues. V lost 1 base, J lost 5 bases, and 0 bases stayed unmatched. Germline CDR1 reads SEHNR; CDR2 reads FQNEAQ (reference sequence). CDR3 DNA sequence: TGTGCCAGCAGCTTAGGACTAGCGGGAGACAATGAGCAGTTCTTC. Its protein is CASSLGLAGDNEQFF.

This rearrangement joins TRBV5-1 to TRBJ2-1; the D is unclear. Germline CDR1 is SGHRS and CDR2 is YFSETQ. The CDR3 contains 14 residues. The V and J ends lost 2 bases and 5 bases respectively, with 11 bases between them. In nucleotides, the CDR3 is TGCGCCAGCAGCTTTGGTCAGATCAACAATGAGCAGTTCTTC. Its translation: CASSFGQINNEQFF.

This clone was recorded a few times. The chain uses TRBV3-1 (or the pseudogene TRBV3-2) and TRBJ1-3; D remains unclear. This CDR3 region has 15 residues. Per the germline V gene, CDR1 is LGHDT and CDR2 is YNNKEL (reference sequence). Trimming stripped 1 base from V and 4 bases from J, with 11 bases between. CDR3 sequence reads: CASSQAGRAGNTIYF. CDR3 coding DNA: TGTGCCAGCAGCCAAGCGGGTCGTGCCGGAAACACCATATATTTT.

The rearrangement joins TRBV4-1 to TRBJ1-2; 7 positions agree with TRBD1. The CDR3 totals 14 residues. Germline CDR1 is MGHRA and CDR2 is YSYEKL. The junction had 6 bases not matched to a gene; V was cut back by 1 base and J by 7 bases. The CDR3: CASSQGQGSGGYTF. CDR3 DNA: TGCGCCAGCAGCCAAGGACAGGGTTCGGGTGGCTACACCTTC.

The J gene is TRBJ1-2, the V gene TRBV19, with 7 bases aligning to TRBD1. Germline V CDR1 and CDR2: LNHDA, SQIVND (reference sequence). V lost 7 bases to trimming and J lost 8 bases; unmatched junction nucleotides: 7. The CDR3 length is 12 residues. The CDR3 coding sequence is TGTGCCAGTAAAAGACAGGGTAGGGGCTACACCTTC. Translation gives CASKRQGRGYTF.

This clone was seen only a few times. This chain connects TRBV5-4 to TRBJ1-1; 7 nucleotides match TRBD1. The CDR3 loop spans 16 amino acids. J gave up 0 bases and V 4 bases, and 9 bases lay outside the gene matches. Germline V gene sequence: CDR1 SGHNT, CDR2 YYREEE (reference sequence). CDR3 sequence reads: CASSLGGQFMNTEAFF. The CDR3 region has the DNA TGTGCCAGCAGCCTCGGGGGACAGTTCATGAACACTGAAGCTTTCTTT.

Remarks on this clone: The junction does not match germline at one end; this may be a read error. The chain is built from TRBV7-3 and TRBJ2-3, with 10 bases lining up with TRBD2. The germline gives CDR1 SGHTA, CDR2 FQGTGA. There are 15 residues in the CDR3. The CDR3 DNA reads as TGTGCCAGCAGCATAACTAGCGGGGTGTACGATACGCAGTATTTT. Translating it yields CASSITSGVYDTQYF.

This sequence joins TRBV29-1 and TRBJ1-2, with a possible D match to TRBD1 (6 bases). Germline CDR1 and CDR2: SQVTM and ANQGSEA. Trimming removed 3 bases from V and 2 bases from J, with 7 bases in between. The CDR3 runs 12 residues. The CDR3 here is CSVDGQNYGYTF. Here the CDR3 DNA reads TGCAGCGTTGATGGACAGAACTATGGCTACACCTTC.

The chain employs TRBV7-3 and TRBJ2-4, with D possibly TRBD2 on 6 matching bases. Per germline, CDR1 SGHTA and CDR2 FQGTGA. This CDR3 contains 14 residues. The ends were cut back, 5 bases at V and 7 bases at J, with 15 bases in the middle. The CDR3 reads CASSAHAGSNIQYF. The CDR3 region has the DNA TGTGCCAGCAGCGCCCACGCGGGGTCTAACATTCAGTACTTC.

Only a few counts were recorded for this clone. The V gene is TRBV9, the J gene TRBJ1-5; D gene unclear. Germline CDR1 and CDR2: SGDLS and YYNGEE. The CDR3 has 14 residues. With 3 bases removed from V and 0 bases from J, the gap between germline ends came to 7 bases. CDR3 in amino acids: CASSAGVSNQPQHF. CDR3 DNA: TGTGCCAGCAGCGCCGGAGTTAGCAATCAGCCCCAGCATTTT.

CDR3 protein: CASSLTTSHRGYGYTF. CDR3 nucleotides: TGTGCCAGCAGCCTAACGACATCGCACCGGGGGTATGGCTACACCTTC. The chain uses TRBV7-9 and TRBJ1-2; possibly TRBD1 for D (5 bases). There are 16 residues in the CDR3. Per the germline V gene, CDR1 is SEHNR and CDR2 is FQNEAQ (reference sequence). The V end was cut by 5 bases, the J end by 5 bases, with 21 bases between.

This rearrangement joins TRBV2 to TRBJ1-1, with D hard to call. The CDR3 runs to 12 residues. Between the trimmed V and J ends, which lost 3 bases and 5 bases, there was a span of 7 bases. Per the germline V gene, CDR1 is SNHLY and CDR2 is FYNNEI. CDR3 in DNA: TGTGCCAGCAGTGATCCGGGGACTGAAGCTTTCTTT. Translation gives CASSDPGTEAFF.

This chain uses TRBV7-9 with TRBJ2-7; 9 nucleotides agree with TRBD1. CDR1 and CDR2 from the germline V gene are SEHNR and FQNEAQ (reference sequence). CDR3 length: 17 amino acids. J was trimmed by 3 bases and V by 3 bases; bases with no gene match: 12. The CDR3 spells CASSLRALGQGFYEQYF. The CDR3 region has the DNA TGTGCCAGCAGCTTGCGGGCTTTGGGACAGGGCTTCTACGAGCAGTACTTC.

The CDR3 sequence is CAISESSGEAFF. As DNA, the CDR3 is TGTGCCATCAGTGAGTCGAGCGGGGAAGCTTTCTTT. The chain has TRBV10-3 and TRBJ1-1; D is uncertain. The CDR3 length is 12 residues. Trimming removed 0 bases at V and 8 bases at J, with 7 bases between. The germline gives CDR1 ENHRY, CDR2 SYGVKD.

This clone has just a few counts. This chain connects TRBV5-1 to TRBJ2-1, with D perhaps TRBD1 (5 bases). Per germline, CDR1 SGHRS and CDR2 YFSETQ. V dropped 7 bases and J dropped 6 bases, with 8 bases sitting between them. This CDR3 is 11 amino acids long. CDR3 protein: CASLQGNEQFF. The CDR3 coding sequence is TGCGCCAGCCTCCAGGGCAATGAGCAGTTCTTC.